The clone carrying this TCR beta chain occurred many times. The antigen remains undetermined. The data belong to a study of identical twins. Study-wide findings and caveats: Models underpredicted monozygotic twin sharing of out-of-frame TCR alpha.

TCRdb reprocessed the 5' RACE reads via MiXCR and lists one record per CDR3 protein. Among roughly 250,000 distinct CDR3 sequences, roughly 7% were seen once, and the ten largest hold roughly 3.7%. V lost 6 bases and J lost 2; bases outside the gene matches: 4. This CDR3 has 14 residues. These same data were also listed under a study on yellow fever vaccine responses in identical twins.

V and J are TRBV12-3 or TRBV12-4 and TRBJ1-2; 9 nucleotides align to TRBD1. The sequenced sample was memory (CD45RO+) T cells sorted from blood. This TCR derives from a woman between 18 and 29 years old in good health. The CDR3 DNA follows: TGTGCCAGCAGGGAAGGACAGGGGAACTATGGCTACACCTTC. Amino acids: CASREGQGNYGYTF.